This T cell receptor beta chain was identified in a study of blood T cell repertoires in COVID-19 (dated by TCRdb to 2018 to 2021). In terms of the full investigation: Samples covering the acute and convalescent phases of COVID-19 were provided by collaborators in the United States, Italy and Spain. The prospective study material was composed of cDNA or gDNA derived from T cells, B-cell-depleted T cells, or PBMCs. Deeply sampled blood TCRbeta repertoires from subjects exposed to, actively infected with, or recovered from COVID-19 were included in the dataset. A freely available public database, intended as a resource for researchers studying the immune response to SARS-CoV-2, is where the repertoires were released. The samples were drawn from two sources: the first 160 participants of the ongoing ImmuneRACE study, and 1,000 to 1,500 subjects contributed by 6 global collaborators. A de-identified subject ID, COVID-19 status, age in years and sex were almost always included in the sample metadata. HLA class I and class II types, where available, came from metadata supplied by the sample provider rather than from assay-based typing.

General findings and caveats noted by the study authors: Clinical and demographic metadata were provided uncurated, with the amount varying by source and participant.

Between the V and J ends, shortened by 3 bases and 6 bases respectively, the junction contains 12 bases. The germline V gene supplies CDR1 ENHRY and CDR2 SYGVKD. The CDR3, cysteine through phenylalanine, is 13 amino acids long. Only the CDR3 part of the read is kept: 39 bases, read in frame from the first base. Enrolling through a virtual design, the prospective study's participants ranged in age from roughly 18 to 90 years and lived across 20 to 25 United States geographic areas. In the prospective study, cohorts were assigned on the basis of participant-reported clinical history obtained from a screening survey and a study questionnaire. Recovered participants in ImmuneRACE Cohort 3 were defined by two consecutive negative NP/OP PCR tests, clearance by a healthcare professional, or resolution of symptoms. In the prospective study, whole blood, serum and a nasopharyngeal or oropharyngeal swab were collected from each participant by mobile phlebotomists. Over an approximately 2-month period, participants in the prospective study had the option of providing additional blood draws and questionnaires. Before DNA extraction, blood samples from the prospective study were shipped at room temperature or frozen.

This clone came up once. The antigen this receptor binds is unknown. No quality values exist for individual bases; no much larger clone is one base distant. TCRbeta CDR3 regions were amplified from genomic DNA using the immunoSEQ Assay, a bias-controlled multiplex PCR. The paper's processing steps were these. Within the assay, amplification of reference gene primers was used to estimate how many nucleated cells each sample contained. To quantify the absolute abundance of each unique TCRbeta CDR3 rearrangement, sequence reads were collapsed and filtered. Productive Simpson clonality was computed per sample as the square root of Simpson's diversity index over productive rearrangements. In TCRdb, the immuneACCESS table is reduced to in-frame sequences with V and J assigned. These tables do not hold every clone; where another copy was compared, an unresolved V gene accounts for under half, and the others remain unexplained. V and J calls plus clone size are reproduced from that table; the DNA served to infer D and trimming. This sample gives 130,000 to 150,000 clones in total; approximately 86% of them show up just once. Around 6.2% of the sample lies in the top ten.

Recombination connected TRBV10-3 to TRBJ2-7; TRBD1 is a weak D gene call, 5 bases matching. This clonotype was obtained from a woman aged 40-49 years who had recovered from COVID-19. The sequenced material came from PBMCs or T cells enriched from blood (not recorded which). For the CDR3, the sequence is CAISDRESSEQYF. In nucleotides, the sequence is TGTGCCATCAGTGACAGGGAATCTTCCGAGCAGTACTTC.